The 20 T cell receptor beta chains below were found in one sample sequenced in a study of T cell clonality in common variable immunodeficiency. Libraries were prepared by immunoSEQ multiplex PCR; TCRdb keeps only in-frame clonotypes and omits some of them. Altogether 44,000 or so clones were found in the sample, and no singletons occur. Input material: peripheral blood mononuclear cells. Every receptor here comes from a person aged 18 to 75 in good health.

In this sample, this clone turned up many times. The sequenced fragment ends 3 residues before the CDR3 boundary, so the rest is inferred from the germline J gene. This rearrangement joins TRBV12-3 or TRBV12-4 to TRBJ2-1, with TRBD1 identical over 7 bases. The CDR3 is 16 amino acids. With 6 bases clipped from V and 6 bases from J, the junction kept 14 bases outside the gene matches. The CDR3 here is CASRPHTGTVPNEQFF. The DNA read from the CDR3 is TGTGCCAGCAGACCGCACACCGGGACAGTGCCCAATGAG.

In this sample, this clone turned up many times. CDR3: CSARQGGGQPQHF. The covered CDR3 bases are TGCAGTGCTAGACAGGGCGGGGGTCAGCCC. The gene calls are TRBV20-1 and TRBJ1-5; D might be TRBD1 (5 bases). The read terminates 3 residues ahead of where the CDR3 ends, so the germline J gene completes it. The CDR3 is made up of 13 amino acids. The V end lost 2 bases, the J end lost 6 bases, and 11 bases lay between the germline ends. CDR1 is DFQATT and CDR2 is SNEGSKA in the germline V gene (reference sequence).

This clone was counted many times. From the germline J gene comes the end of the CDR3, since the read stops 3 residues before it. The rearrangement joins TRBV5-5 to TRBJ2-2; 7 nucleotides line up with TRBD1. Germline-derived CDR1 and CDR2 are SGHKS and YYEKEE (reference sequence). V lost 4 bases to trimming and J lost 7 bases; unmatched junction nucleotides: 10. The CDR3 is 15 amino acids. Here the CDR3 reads CASSLGTARGGELFF. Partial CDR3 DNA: TGTGCCAGCAGCCTCGGGACAGCCAGGGGCGGGGAG.

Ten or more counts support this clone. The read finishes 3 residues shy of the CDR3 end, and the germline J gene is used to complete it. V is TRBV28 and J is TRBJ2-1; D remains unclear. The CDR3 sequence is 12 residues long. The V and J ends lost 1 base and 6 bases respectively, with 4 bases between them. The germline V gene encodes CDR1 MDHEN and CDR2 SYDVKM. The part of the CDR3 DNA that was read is TGTGCCAGCAGTTTATTAGTCAATGAG. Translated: CASSLLVNE. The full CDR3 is CASSLLVNEQFF.

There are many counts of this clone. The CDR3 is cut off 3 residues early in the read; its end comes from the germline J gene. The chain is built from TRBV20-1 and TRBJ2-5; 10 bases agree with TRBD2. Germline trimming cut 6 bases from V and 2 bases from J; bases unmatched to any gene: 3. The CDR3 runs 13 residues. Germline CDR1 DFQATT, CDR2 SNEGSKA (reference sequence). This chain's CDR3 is CSARTSGQETQYF. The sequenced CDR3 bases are TGCAGTGCGCGGACTAGCGGACAAGAGACC.

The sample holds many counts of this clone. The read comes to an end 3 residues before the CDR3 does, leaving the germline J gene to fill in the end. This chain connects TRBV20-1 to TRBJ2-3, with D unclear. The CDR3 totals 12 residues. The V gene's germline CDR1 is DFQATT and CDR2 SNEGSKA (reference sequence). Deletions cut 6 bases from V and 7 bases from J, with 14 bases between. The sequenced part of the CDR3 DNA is TGCAGTGCCCCCAGTGACTTAAATACG. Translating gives CSAPSDLNT. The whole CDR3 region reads CSAPSDLNTQYF.

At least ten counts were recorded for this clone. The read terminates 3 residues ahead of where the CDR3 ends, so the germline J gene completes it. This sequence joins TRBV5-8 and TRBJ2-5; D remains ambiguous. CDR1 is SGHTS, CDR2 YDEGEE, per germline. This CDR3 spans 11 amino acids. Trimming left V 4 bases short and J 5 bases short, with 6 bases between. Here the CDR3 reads CASSTRETQYF. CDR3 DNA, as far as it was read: TGTGCCAGCAGCACCCGGGAGACC.

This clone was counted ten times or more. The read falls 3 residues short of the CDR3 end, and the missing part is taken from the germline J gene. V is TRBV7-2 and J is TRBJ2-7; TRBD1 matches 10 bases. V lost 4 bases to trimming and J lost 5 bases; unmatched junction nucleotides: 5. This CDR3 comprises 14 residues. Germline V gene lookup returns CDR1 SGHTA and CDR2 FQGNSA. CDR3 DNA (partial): TGTGCCAGCAGCTCCCGACAGGGGGCCAACGAG. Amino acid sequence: CASSSRQGANE. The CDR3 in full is CASSSRQGANEQYF.

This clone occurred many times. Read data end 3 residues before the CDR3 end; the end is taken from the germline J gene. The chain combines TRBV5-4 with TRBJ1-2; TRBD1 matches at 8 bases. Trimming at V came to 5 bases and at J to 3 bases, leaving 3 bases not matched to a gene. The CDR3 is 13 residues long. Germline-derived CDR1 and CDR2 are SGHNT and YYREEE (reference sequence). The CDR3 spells CASRDREDYGYTF. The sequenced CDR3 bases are TGTGCCAGCAGGGACAGGGAGGACTATGGC.

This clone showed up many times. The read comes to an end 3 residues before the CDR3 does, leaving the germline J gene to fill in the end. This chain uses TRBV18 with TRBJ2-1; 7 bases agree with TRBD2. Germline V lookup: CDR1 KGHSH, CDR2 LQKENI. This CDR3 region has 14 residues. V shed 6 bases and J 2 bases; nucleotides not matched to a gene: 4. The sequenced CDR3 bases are TGTGCCAGCTCCGCCGGGACTACCTACAATGAG. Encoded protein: CASSAGTTYNE. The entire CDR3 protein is CASSAGTTYNEQFF.

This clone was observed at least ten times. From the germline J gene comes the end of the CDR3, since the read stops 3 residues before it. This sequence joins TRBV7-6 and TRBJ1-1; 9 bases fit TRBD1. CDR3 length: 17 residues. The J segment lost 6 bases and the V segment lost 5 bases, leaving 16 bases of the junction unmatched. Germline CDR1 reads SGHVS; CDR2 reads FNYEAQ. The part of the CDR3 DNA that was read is TGTGCCAGCAGCATATCGCCCGGGACAGGGACCCCACCTGAA. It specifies CASSISPGTGTPPE. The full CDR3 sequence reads CASSISPGTGTPPEAFF.

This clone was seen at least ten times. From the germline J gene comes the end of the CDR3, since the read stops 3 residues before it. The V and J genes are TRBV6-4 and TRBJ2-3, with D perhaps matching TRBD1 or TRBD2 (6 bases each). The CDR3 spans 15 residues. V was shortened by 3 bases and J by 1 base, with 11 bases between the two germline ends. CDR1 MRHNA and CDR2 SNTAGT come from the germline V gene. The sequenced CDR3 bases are TGTGCCAGCAGTGAACAGGGAGGTGGCACAGATACG. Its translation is CASSEQGGGTDT. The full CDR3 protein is CASSEQGGGTDTQYF.

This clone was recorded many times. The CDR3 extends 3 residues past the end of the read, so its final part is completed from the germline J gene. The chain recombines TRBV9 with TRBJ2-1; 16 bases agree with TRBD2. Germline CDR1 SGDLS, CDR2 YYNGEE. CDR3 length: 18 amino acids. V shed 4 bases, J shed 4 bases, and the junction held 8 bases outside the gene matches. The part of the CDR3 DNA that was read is TGTGCCAGCAGCCACGGAGGGACTAGCGGGAGGGAGTACAATGAG. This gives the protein CASSHGGTSGREYNE. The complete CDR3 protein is CASSHGGTSGREYNEQFF.

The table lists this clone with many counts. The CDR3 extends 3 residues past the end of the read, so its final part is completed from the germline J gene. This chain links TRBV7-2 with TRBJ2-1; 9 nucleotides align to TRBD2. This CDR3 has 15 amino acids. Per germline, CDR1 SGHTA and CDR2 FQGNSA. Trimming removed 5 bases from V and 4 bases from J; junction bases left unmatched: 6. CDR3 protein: CASSTQRGEYNEQFF. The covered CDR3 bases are TGTGCCAGCAGCACCCAGCGGGGGGAGTACAATGAG.

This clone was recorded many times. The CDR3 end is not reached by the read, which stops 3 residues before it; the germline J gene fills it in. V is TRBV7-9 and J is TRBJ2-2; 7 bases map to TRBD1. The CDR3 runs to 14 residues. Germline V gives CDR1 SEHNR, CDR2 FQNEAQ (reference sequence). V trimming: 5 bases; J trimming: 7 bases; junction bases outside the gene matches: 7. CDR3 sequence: CASSTDRDSGELFF. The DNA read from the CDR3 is TGTGCCAGCAGCACAGACAGGGACAGCGGGGAG.

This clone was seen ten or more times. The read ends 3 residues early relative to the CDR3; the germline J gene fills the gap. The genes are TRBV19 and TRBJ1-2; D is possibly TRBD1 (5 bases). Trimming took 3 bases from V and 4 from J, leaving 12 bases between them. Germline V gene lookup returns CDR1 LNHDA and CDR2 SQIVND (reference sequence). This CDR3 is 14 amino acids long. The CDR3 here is CASSIAGWPYGYTF. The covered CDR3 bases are TGTGCCAGTAGTATCGCAGGGTGGCCCTATGGC.

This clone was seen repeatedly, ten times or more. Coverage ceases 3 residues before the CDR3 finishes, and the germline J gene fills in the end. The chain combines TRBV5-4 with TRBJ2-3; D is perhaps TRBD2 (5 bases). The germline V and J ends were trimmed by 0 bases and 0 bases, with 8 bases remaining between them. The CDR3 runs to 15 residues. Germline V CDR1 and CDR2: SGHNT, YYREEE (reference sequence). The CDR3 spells CASSLARGSTDTQYF. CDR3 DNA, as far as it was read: TGTGCCAGCAGCTTGGCCCGGGGAAGCACAGATACG.

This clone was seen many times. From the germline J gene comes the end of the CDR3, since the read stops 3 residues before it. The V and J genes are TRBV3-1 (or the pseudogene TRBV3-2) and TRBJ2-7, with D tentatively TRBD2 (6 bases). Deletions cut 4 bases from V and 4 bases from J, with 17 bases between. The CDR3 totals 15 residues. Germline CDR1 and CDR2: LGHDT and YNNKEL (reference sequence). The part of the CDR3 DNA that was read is TGTGCCAGCAGCCTAAGGGACTGCCTCCGGTACGAG. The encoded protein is CASSLRDCLRYE. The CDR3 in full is CASSLRDCLRYEQYF.

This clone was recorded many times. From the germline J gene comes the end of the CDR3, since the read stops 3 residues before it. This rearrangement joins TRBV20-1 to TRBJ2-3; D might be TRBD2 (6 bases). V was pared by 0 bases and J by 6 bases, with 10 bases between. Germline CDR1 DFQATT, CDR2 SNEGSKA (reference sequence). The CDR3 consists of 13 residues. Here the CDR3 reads CSAREGSGDTQYF. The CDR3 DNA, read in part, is TGCAGTGCTAGAGAGGGCAGCGGGGATACG.

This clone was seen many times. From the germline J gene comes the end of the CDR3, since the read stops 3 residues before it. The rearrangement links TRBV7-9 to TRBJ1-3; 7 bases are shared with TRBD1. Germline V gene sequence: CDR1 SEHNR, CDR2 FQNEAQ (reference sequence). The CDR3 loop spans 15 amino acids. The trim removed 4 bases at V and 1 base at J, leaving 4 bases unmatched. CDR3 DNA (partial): TGTGCCAGCAGCTCCTACAGGGGATCTGGAAACACC. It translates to CASSSYRGSGNT. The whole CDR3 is CASSSYRGSGNTIYF. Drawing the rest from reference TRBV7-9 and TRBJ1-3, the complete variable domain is DTGVSQNPRHKITKRGQNVTFRCDPISEHNRLYWYRQTLGQGPEFLTYFQNEAQLEKSRLLSDRFSAERPKGSFSTLEIQRTEQGDSAMYLCASSSYRGSGNTIYFGEGSWLTVV.